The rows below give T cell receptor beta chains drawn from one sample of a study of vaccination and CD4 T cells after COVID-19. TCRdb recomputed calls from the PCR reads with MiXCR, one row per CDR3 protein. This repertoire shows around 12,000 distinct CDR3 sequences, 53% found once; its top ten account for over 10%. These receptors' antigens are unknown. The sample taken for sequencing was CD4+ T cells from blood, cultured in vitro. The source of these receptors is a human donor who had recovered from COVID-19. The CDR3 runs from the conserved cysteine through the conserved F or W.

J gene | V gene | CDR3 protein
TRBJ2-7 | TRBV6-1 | CASTNGQGYSYEQYF
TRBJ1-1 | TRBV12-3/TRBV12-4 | CASSPTPESRGEAFF
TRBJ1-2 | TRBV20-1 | CSAAGGESGYGYTF
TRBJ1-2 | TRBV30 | CAYSPQSYYGYTF
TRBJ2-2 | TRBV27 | CASSPTAGGFGGTGELFF
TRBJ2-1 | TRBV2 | CASRPGQGLPYNEQFF
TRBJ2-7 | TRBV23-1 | CASSIPGTGFLLTYEQYF
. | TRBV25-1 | CASSGAGTSPATYEQYF
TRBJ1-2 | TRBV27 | CASRTVGNYGYTF
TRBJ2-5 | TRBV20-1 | CSAPQRDKGETQYF
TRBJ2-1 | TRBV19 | CASSPTSGRVGEQFF
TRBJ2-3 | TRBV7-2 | CASSPADTQYF
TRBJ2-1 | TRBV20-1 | CSARDLSGTEQFF
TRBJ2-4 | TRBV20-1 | CSARDTAPKNIQYF
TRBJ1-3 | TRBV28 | CASSLRDFSSGNTIYF
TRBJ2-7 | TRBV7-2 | CASTVDKWSYEQYF
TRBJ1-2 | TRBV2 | CASRETGGGYTF
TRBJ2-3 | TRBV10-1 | CASMGLGGSLTDTQYF
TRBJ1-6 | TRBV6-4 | CASSPFGTNNSPLHF
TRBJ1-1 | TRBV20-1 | CSANGGTEAFF
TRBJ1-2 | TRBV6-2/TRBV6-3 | CASTDRANDGYTF
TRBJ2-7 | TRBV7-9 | CASSLGNTYEQYF
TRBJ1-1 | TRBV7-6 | CASSSRQGANTEAFF
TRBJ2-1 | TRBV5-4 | CASSLDKGSYNEQFF
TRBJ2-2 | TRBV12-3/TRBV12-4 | CASRGRKHTGELFF
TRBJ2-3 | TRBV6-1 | CASSTGLAITDTQYF
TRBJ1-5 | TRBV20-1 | CSARAGDYSNQPQHF
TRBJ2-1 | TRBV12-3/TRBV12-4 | CASSEGNTWQFF
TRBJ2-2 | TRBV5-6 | CASSLAGTGTNTGELFF
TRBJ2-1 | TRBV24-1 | CATSDGTSGRSYNEQFF
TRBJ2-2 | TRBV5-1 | CASSLSTGRNTGELFF
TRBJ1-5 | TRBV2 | CASSAHRGNQPQHF
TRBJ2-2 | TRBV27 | CASSQYGVSTGELFF
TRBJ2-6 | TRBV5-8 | CASSKGFSGANVLTF
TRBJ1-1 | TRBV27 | CASSLQGNTEVFF
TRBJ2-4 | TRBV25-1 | CASSEPSARIGSSKNIQYF
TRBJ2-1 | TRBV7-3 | CASSLIVGGPSEQFF
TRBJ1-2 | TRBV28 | CASSTGPGTNYGYTF